The source of this TCR beta chain is a study of shared clonotypes between healthy human individuals. On the study more broadly: The composition of the donors was a couple of women and three men aged 18 to 49.

This CDR3 spans 15 amino acids. Deletions cut 0 bases from V and 8 bases from J, with 17 bases between. Germline V gene sequence: CDR1 SGHNT, CDR2 YYREEE (reference sequence). Only one count was recorded for this clone. The antigen is unknown. This table comes from immunoSEQ multiplex PCR, and its TCRdb copy is limited to in-frame clones, with some not included. In the table there are 2 million to 3 million clones, around nine tenths of which are singletons. General observations from the study: Rarefaction exposed incomplete sorted-subset sequencing despite large depth. Generation probabilities of non-shared clonotypes were lower (relative to those shared by all four donors). Generally, estimated richness proved larger in naive subsets than it did in memory subsets.

This chain connects TRBV5-4 to TRBJ1-2; maybe TRBD1 (5 bases). The receptor comes from a man between 18 and 29 years old in good health. The source material was naive CD4+ T cells sorted from blood. Subset here: CD45RA+ positively selected. The CDR3 loop reads CASSLETGQGLGYTF. For the CDR3, the DNA is TGTGCCAGCAGCTTGGAAACTGGGCAGGGCCTAGGCTACACCTTC.